Listed here are 21 T cell receptor beta chains from one sample, sequenced in a study of T cell responses to AZD1222 COVID-19 vaccine. Here immunoSEQ multiplex PCR was the method, and the copy in TCRdb shows in-frame clones only, minus some. The data show 84,000 or so clones, with 90% seen just once and around 3.4% held by the top ten. Here the sequenced sample was peripheral blood, taken 28 days after the second AZD1222 dose. The receptors come from an adult who received the AZD1222 COVID-19 vaccine.

The chain combines TRBV18 with TRBJ1-1, with unresolved D. Trimming cost V 0 bases and J 7 bases, with 12 bases left between them. The germline V gene has CDR1 KGHSH and CDR2 LQKENI. The CDR3 extends over 14 amino acids. CDR3 protein: CASSPPVGGSEAFF. In nucleotides, the CDR3 is TGTGCCAGCTCACCACCGGTGGGAGGGAGTGAAGCTTTCTTT.

V gene TRBV2 combines with J gene TRBJ2-3, with D perhaps matching TRBD1 (6 bases). The germline V gene encodes CDR1 SNHLY and CDR2 FYNNEI. The CDR3 covers 12 residues. Trimming took off 7 bases at V and 4 bases at J, with 9 bases between the two ends. CDR3 residues: CASIRQADTQYF. CDR3 nucleotide sequence: TGTGCCAGCATTCGACAGGCAGATACGCAGTATTTT.

This chain uses TRBV24-1 with TRBJ1-2, with D possibly TRBD1 on 6 matching bases. V was cut by 3 bases and J by 2 bases, with 9 bases left in between. Looked up from germline, CDR1 is KGHDR and CDR2 is SFDVKD. The CDR3 has 14 residues. Written as DNA, the CDR3 is TGTGCCACCAGTGATACAGGGCGGAACTATGGCTACACCTTC. Translating gives CATSDTGRNYGYTF.

The rearrangement links TRBV6-6 to TRBJ2-1; 7 bases line up with TRBD2. This CDR3 has 18 residues. J lost 0 bases, V lost 5 bases, and 13 bases had no gene match. CDR1 and CDR2 (germline): MNHNY, SVGAGI (reference sequence). The CDR3 region is CASSPYGRTRRSYNEQFF. Written as DNA, the CDR3 is TGTGCCAGCAGTCCATACGGGAGGACTAGGCGCTCCTACAATGAGCAGTTCTTC.

The chain joins TRBV6-1 to TRBJ1-2; no clear D gene. The germline CDR1 and CDR2 sequences are MNHNS and SASEGT. The CDR3 has 14 amino acids. V was trimmed by 1 base and J by 8 bases, leaving 14 bases between them. CDR3 DNA: TGTGCCAGCAGTGAAGGCCAGCCCAATCTAGGCTACACCTTC. This gives the protein CASSEGQPNLGYTF.

This sequence joins TRBV5-6 and TRBJ2-3, with TRBD2 matching 10 bases. The CDR3 is 16 amino acids. V was clipped by 0 bases and J by 1 base; unmatched bases: 2. Germline CDR1 SGHDT, CDR2 YYEEEE. The CDR3 is CASSLASGGRTDTQYF. The CDR3 DNA sequence: TGTGCCAGCAGCTTGGCTAGCGGGGGCCGCACAGATACGCAGTATTTT.

The chain recombines TRBV10-3 with TRBJ2-1; 7 bases fit TRBD2. This CDR3 contains 13 residues. J was trimmed by 8 bases and V by 0 bases; bases with no gene match: 1. The germline V gene encodes CDR1 ENHRY and CDR2 SYGVKD. CDR3 nucleotides: TGTGCCATCAGTGAGTCGGGGGGGGATGAGCAGTTCTTC. Encoded protein: CAISESGGDEQFF.

The V call is TRBV5-1, the J call TRBJ2-3, with no clear D. V was pared by 3 bases and J by 0 bases, with 14 bases between. Germline V lookup: CDR1 SGHRS, CDR2 YFSETQ. The CDR3 sequence is 16 residues long. The CDR3 region is CASSYPWEPSTDTQYF. The CDR3, as DNA: TGCGCCAGCAGCTACCCGTGGGAACCTAGCACAGATACGCAGTATTTT.

The chain combines TRBV2 with TRBJ1-2, with 7 bases aligning to TRBD1. CDR1 is SNHLY, CDR2 FYNNEI, per germline. V shed 10 bases, J shed 7 bases, and the junction held 9 bases outside the gene matches. The CDR3 covers 12 residues. The CDR3 reads CAKMGQTTGYTF. CDR3 DNA: TGTGCCAAGATGGGACAGACAACTGGCTACACCTTC.

CDR3 loop: CASSVGGIDTQYF. The CDR3 DNA sequence: TGTGCCAGCAGCGTAGGGGGGATAGATACGCAGTATTTT. This rearrangement joins TRBV9 to TRBJ2-3, with D possibly being TRBD1 or TRBD2 (5 bases each). Trimming cost V 0 bases and J 5 bases, with 7 bases left between them. The germline V gene encodes CDR1 SGDLS and CDR2 YYNGEE. CDR3 length equals 13 residues.

The CDR3 is CASSLGWQGEQFF. The CDR3 nucleotides read TGTGCCAGCAGTTTAGGGTGGCAGGGTGAGCAGTTCTTC. The chain has TRBV12-3 or TRBV12-4 and TRBJ2-1; tentative D call: TRBD1 (5 bases). The CDR3 spans 13 residues. The ends were cut back, 1 base at V and 9 bases at J, with 10 bases in the middle.

The chain is built from TRBV6-5 and TRBJ2-7, with 8 bases identical to TRBD2. The V segment lost 2 bases and the J segment 2 bases; nucleotides outside the gene matches: 5. CDR1 is MNHEY, CDR2 SVGAGI, per germline. The CDR3 extends over 15 amino acids. As DNA, the CDR3 is TGTGCCAGCAGTTACAAGGCGGGAGGAGCCTACGAGCAGTACTTC. Its translation: CASSYKAGGAYEQYF.

Note on this clone: One end of the junction varies from germline; a read error may be responsible. The rearrangement joins TRBV18 to TRBJ1-2, with TRBD1 as a possible D gene (5 bases). This CDR3 is 13 amino acids long. The germline CDR1 and CDR2 sequences are KGHSH and LQKENI. The CDR3 here is CASSPDAEGRRDF. The CDR3 DNA reads TGTGCCAGCTCACCCGACGCAGAGGGACGGCGGGATTTC.

The chain carries TRBV3-1 (or the pseudogene TRBV3-2) and TRBJ1-3; 8 nucleotides match TRBD1. The CDR3 extends over 15 amino acids. V shed 4 bases, J shed 4 bases, and the junction held 6 bases outside the gene matches. The germline V gene encodes CDR1 LGHDT and CDR2 YNNKEL (reference sequence). The CDR3: CASSPQGARGNTIYF. The CDR3 DNA reads as TGTGCCAGCAGCCCTCAGGGGGCTCGAGGAAACACCATATATTTT.

This rearrangement joins TRBV2 to TRBJ1-2; 7 bases map to TRBD1. Looked up from germline, CDR1 is SNHLY and CDR2 is FYNNEI. V trimming: 4 bases; J trimming: 4 bases; junction bases outside the gene matches: 3. This CDR3 spans 13 amino acids. In DNA, the CDR3 is TGTGCCAGCAGTGTAAGACAGGGCTATGGCTACACCTTC. Its translation: CASSVRQGYGYTF.

This clone was detected ten times or more. An end of the junction differs from the germline gene, which may be a read error. V and J are TRBV19 and TRBJ2-5; TRBD2 aligns across 8 bases. Looked up from germline, CDR1 is LNHDA and CDR2 is SQIVND (reference sequence). The CDR3 contains 12 residues. CDR3 region: CASSIGSGGRNF. The CDR3 DNA follows: TGTGCCAGTAGTATTGGAAGCGGGGGCCGGAACTTC. The full variable domain, completed using reference TRBV19 and TRBJ2-5, is DGGITQSPKYLFRKEGQNVTLSCEQNLNHDAMYWYRQDPGQGLRLIYYSQIVNDFQKGDIAEGYSVSREKKESFPLTVTSAQKNPTAFYLCASSIGSGGRNFGPGTRLLVL.

The chain recombines TRBV21-1 with TRBJ1-5; the table calls TRBD1, which could not be checked here. TRBV21-1 is listed as a pseudogene. The CDR3 is 12 amino acids. CDR3 residues: CASSTGGQPQHF. For the CDR3, the DNA is TGTGCCAGCAGCACAGGGGGTCAGCCCCAGCATTTT.

The chain recombines TRBV10-3 with TRBJ2-2; perhaps TRBD1 as D (7 bases). Germline V lookup: CDR1 ENHRY, CDR2 SYGVKD. CDR3 length: 15 residues. V was shortened by 2 bases and J by 6 bases, with 13 bases between the two germline ends. This CDR3 is CAISEVAGGPGELFF. The CDR3 DNA reads TGTGCCATCAGTGAGGTGGCAGGGGGGCCCGGGGAGCTGTTTTTT.

The chain joins TRBV5-4 to TRBJ2-7; tentative D call: TRBD2 (6 bases). The V and J ends lost 0 bases and 6 bases respectively, with 13 bases between them. Germline V gene lookup returns CDR1 SGHNT and CDR2 YYREEE (reference sequence). CDR3 length equals 14 residues. The CDR3 spells CASSLDRGISEQYF. DNA of the CDR3: TGTGCCAGCAGCTTGGATCGGGGGATCAGCGAGCAGTACTTC.

The chain has TRBV5-5 and TRBJ2-6, with D tentatively TRBD2 (5 bases). Germline lookup yields CDR1 SGHKS and CDR2 YYEKEE (reference sequence). The CDR3 length is 15 residues. V was clipped by 5 bases and J by 1 base, with 10 bases between them. The CDR3 reads CASRPGGSGANVLTF. CDR3 sequence (DNA): TGTGCCAGCAGACCTGGAGGTTCTGGGGCCAACGTCCTGACTTTC.

V gene TRBV24-1 combines with J gene TRBJ2-5; the D is unclear. CDR1 and CDR2 (germline): KGHDR, SFDVKD. V was pared by 10 bases and J by 4 bases, with 3 bases between. The CDR3 contains 9 residues. DNA of the CDR3: TGTGCCACTGGAGAGACCCAGTACTTC. This sequence encodes CATGETQYF.